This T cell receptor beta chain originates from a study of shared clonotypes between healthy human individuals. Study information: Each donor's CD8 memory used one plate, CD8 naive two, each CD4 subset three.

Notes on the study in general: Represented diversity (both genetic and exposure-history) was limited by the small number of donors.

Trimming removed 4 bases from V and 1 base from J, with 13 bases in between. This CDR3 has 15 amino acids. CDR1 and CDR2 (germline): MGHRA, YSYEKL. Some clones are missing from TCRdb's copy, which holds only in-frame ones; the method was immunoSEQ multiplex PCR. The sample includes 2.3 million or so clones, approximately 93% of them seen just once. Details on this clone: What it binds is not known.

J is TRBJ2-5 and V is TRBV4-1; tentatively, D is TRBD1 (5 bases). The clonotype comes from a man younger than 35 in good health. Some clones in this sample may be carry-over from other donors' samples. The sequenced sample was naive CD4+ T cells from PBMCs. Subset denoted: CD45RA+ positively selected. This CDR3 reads CASSRLHRPQETQYF. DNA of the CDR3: TGCGCCAGCAGCCGCTTGCACAGGCCCCAAGAGACCCAGTACTTC.